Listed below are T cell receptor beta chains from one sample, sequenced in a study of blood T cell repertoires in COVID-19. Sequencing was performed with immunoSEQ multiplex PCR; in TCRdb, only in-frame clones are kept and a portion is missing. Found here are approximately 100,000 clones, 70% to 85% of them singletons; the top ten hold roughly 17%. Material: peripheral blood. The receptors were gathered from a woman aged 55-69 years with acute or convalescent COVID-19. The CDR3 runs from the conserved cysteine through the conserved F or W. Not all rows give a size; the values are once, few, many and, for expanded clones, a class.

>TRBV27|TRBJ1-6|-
CASSFVAGGVRALHF
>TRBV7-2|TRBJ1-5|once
CASSFNNQPQHF
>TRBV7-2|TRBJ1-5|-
CASSLGQTSNQPQHF
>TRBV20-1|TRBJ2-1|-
CSASPASGGKNEQFF
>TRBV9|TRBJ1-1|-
CASSVAGKTEAFF
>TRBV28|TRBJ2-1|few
CASSFLVGVFRRDYRDEQFF
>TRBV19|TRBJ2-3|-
CASRQFRGEDTQYF
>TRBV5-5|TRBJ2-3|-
CASSLLVAGTDTQYF
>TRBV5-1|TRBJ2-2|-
CASSLDRSNGELFF
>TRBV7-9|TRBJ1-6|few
CASSEGASNSPLHF
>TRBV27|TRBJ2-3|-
CASSLGTSGRDENTQYF
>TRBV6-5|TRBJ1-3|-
CASSRRTAVGNTIYF
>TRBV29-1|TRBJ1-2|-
CSVTLRQGVDGYTF
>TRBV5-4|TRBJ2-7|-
CASRDRGLPYEQYF
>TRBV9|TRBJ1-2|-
CASSVAGGQGYGYTF
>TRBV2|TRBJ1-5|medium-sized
CASSGGNSNQPQHF
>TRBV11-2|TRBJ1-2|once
CASSPFGGINYGYTF
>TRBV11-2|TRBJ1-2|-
CASRMGHGYTF
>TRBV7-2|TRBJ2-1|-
CASSLPGGHEQFF
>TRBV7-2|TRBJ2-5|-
CASSGWTGRVETQYF
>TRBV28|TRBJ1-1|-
CASSLFWQGGNTEAFF
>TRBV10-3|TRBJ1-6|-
CAISESIQGDNSPLHF
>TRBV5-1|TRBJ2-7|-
CASSLDTSGDYEQYF
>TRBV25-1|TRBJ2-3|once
CASSDRGPDTQYF
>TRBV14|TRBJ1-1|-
CASSPGTGNTEAFF
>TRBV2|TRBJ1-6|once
CASSEGRYNSPLHF
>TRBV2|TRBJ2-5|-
CASAGSRETQYF
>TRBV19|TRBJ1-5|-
CASSMGWEDQPQHF
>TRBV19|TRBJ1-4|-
CASRSRGRSDEKLFF
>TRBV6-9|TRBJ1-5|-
CASSFLYSNQPQHF
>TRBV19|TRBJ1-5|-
CASGGDPGSNQPQHF
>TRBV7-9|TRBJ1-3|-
CASSQGQYSGNTIYF
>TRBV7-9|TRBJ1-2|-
CASSSKQGYGYTF
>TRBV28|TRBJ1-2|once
CASSRGQDYGYTF
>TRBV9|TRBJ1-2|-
CASSGGGDIHGYTF
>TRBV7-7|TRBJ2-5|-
CASSLIYGRGQETQYF
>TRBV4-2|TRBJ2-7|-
CASSQVGRSSYEQYF
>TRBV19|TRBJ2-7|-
CASRLAGGTEQYF
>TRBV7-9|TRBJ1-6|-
CASSLRGGGNSPLHF
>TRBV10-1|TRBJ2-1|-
CATHSLKFF
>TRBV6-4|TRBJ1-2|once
CASSATGGSSYGYTF
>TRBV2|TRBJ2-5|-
CASSVNGQETQYF
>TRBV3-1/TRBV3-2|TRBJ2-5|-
CASSHLRVGKEETQYF
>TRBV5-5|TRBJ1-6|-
CASSLEGQGYSPLHF
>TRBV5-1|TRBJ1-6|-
CASSPGQADNSPLHF
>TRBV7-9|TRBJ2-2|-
CASSDRDRGRGTGELFF
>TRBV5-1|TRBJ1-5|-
CASSRGPHPNQPQHF
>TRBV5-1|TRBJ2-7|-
CASSPGGAGLEQYF
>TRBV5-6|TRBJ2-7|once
CASSQDSSYEQYF
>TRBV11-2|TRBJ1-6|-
CASSLEPGVNSPLHF
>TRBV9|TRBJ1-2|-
CASSVEQGNYGYTF
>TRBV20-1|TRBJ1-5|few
CSASQGVNQPQHF
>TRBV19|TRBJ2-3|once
CASRARLLTDTQYF